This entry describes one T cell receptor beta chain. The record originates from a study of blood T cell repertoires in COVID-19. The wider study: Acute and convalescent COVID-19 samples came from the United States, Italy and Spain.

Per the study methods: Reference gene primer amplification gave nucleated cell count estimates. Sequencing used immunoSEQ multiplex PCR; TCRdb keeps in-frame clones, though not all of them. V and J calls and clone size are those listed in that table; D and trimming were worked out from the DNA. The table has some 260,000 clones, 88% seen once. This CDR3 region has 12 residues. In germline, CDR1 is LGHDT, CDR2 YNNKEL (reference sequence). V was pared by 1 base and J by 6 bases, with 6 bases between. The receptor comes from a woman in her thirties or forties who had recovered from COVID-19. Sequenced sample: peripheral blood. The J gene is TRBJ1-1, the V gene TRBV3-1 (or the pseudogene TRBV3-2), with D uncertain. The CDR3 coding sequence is TGTGCCAGCAGCCAAGGGCGGGCTGAAGCTTTCTTT. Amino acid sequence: CASSQGRAEAFF.